This TCR beta chain was observed in a study of cytomegalovirus exposure and HLA in healthy donors. General observations from the study: An analysis was carried out at a later point. It showed that HLA-associated TCR beta chains were more clonally expanded than equally common non-associated chains.

As concerns this clone: Its antigen is unknown.

The PCR ran on 60 Vbeta and 13 Jbeta primers. Using immunoSEQ multiplex PCR, the repertoire was profiled, and TCRdb retains in-frame clones only, with some absent. This repertoire shows roughly 150,000 clones, 70% to 90% found once; its top ten account for approximately 4%. With 2 bases removed from V and 4 bases from J, the gap between germline ends came to 14 bases. CDR3 length: 14 residues. The germline V gene encodes CDR1 GTSNPN and CDR2 SVGIG (reference sequence). The TCR comes from a woman between 35 and 50 years old in good health and CMV-seropositive. Sequencing used PBMCs. This chain connects TRBV30 to TRBJ2-5, with no clear D. CDR3 loop: CAWSRSSVLETQYF. The CDR3 bases are TGTGCCTGGAGTCGGTCCAGCGTTCTAGAGACCCAGTACTTC.